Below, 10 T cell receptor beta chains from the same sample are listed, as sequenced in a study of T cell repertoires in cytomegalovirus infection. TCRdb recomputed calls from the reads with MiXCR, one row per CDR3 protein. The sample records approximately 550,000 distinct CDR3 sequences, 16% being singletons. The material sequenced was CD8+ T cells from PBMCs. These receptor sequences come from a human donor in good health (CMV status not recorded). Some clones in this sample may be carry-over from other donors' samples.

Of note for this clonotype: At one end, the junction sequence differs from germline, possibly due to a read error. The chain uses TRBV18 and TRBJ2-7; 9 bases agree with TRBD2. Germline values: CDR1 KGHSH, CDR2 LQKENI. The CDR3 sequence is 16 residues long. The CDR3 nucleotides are TGTGCCAGCGCACCACCACGGCGGGAGGGCGGCCACGAGCAGTACTTC. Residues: CASAPPRREGGHEQYF.

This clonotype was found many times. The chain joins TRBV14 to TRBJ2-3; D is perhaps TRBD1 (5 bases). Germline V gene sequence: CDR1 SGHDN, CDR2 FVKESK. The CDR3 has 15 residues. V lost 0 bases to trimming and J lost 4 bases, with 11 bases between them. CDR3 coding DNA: TGTGCCAGCAGCCAAGATGGGGCAAGGGCAGATACGCAGTATTTT. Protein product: CASSQDGARADTQYF.

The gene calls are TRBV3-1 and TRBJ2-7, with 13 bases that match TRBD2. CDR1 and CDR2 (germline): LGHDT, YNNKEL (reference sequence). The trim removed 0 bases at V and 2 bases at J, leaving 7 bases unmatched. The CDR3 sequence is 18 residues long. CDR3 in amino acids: CASSQEAGLAGAPYEQYF. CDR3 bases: TGTGCCAGCAGCCAAGAGGCAGGACTAGCGGGAGCGCCCTACGAGCAGTACTTC.

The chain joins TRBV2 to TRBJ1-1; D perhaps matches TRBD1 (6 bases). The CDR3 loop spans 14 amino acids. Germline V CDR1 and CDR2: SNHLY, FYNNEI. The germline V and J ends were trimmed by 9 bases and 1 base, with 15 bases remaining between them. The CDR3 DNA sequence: TGTGCCAGACTACAGGGTGTGAAGAACACTGAAGCTTTCTTT. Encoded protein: CARLQGVKNTEAFF.

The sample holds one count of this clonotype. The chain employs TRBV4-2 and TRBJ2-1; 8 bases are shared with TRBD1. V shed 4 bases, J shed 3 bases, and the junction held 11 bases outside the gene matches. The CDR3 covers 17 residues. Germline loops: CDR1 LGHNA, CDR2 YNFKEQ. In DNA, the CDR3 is TGTGCCAGCAGCCCACCTAGGGACAGGAGCTTCTACAATGAGCAGTTCTTC. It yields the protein CASSPPRDRSFYNEQFF.

CDR3 DNA sequence: TGTGCCAGCAGTACCGATACGGGACCCGCCTACAATGAGCAGTTCTTC. Residues: CASSTDTGPAYNEQFF. V gene TRBV27 combines with J gene TRBJ2-1; perhaps D is TRBD1 or TRBD2 (5 bases each). Between the trimmed V and J ends, which lost 5 bases and 2 bases, there was a span of 16 bases. This CDR3 contains 16 residues. Germline CDR1 reads MNHEY; CDR2 reads SMNVEV (reference sequence).

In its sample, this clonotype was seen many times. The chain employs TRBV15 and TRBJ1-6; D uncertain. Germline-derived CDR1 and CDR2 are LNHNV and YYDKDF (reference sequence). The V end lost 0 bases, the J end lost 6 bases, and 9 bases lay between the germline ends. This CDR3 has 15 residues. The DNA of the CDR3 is TGTGCCACCAGCAGAGATAGACGGGGTAATTCACCCCTCCACTTT. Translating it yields CATSRDRRGNSPLHF.

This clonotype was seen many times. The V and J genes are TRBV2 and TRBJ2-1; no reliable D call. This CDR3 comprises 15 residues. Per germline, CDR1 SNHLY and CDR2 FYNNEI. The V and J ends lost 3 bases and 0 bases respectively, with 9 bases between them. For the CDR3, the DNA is TGTGCCAGCAGTGAGGGCCGGAGCTCCTACAATGAGCAGTTCTTC. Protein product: CASSEGRSSYNEQFF.

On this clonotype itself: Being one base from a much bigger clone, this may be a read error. This CDR3 reads CASSLGTGFYGYSF. Here the CDR3 DNA reads TGTGCCAGCAGCTTAGGGACAGGGTTCTATGGCTACTCCTTC. The chain joins TRBV11-2 to TRBJ1-2; TRBD1 matches 8 bases. Germline lookup yields CDR1 SGHAT and CDR2 FQNNGV. This CDR3 has 14 amino acids.

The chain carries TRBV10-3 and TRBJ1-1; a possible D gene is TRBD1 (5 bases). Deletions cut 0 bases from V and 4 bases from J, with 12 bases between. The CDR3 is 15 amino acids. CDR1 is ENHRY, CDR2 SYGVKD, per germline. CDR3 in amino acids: CAISESEGEGTEAFF. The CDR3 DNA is TGTGCCATCAGTGAGTCAGAAGGGGAAGGCACTGAAGCTTTCTTT.